The 31 T cell receptor beta chains presented below share a single source sample, sequenced in a study of blood T cell repertoires in COVID-19. Data came from immunoSEQ multiplex PCR; TCRdb stores just in-frame clones and leaves some out. The sample lists 35,000 to 50,000 clones; roughly nine tenths were seen once. What was sequenced was peripheral blood. These receptors were obtained from a woman aged 25 to 39 in a cohort sampled during active COVID-19.

The chain recombines TRBV6-5 with TRBJ1-3; D is ambiguous. CDR1 is MNHEY, CDR2 SVGAGI, per germline. The V end was cut by 8 bases, the J end by 9 bases, with 11 bases between. There are 11 residues in the CDR3. CDR3 in DNA: TGTGCCAGCCTTGGTTACGGCACCATATATTTT. This translates into CASLGYGTIYF.

The V call is TRBV2, the J call TRBJ2-1, with D maybe TRBD2 (6 bases). Trimming took off 0 bases at V and 10 bases at J, with 13 bases between the two ends. The CDR3 runs to 14 residues. Germline CDR1 reads SNHLY; CDR2 reads FYNNEI. The CDR3 spells CASSEAAAGGEQFF. CDR3 DNA: TGTGCCAGCAGTGAAGCGGCGGCCGGAGGGGAGCAGTTCTTC.

In DNA, the CDR3 is TGTGCCAGCTCACCGGGGCCTTTAAACGGTGGCTACACCTTC. It yields the protein CASSPGPLNGGYTF. V gene TRBV18 combines with J gene TRBJ1-2; D is possibly TRBD1 (5 bases). Germline CDR1 KGHSH, CDR2 LQKENI. This CDR3 region has 14 residues. The ends were cut back, 3 bases at V and 7 bases at J, with 15 bases in the middle.

The V gene is TRBV19, the J gene TRBJ2-3; D gene unclear. The V and J ends lost 1 base and 2 bases respectively, with 10 bases between them. The CDR3 is 15 amino acids. Per the germline V gene, CDR1 is LNHDA and CDR2 is SQIVND (reference sequence). The CDR3 DNA sequence: TGTGCCAGTAGTATAGCCAACTTATCCACAGATACGCAGTATTTT. Encoded protein: CASSIANLSTDTQYF. Drawing the rest from reference TRBV19 and TRBJ2-3, the complete variable domain is DGGITQSPKYLFRKEGQNVTLSCEQNLNHDAMYWYRQDPGQGLRLIYYSQIVNDFQKGDIAEGYSVSREKKESFPLTVTSAQKNPTAFYLCASSIANLSTDTQYFGPGTRLTVL.

The rearrangement uses TRBV24-1 and TRBJ2-7; D is perhaps TRBD1 (5 bases). This CDR3 has 15 amino acids. The germline V gene encodes CDR1 KGHDR and CDR2 SFDVKD. Trimming took off 5 bases at V and 1 base at J, with 14 bases between the two ends. The CDR3 DNA is TGTGCCACCAGTGCCTGGGGCGGAAATTCCTACGAGCAGTACTTC. Its protein product is CATSAWGGNSYEQYF.

The chain joins TRBV15 to TRBJ2-7, with 11 nucleotides matching TRBD2. The CDR3 has 19 residues. Trimming cost V 6 bases and J 5 bases; bases outside gene matches: 21. The germline V gene has CDR1 LNHNV and CDR2 YYDKDF (reference sequence). The CDR3 DNA reads TGTGCCACCAGTACTAGGGGGGGAGTAGCGGGAGGGCCTTCCCACGAGCAGTACTTC. Translation: CATSTRGGVAGGPSHEQYF.

The chain employs TRBV9 and TRBJ2-7; maybe TRBD2 (5 bases). Germline V lookup: CDR1 SGDLS, CDR2 YYNGEE. V dropped 4 bases and J dropped 0 bases, with 14 bases sitting between them. CDR3 length: 15 amino acids. The CDR3: CASSPSAGSSYEQYF. DNA of the CDR3: TGTGCCAGCAGCCCCTCGGCGGGCAGCTCCTACGAGCAGTACTTC.

This clone has just one count. The chain carries TRBV10-3 and TRBJ2-5, with a weak D call TRBD2 (6 bases). The CDR3 contains 15 residues. Germline-derived CDR1 and CDR2 are ENHRY and SYGVKD. The germline V and J ends were trimmed by 5 bases and 5 bases, with 18 bases remaining between them. This CDR3 is CAISTRDSPQETQYF. The CDR3 DNA is TGTGCCATCAGTACCCGGGACTCTCCACAGGAGACCCAGTACTTC.

This rearrangement joins TRBV15 to TRBJ1-6; 7 bases fit TRBD1. The CDR3 spans 14 residues. Germline assignment: CDR1 LNHNV and CDR2 YYDKDF (reference sequence). V was pared by 3 bases and J by 9 bases, with 5 bases of the junction left unmatched. CDR3: CATSSRQGVSPLHF. CDR3 nucleotides: TGTGCCACCAGCAGTAGACAGGGCGTTTCACCCCTCCACTTT. Full variable domain (outside the CDR3, taken from reference TRBV15 and TRBJ1-6): DAMVIQNPRYQVTQFGKPVTLSCSQTLNHNVMYWYQQKSSQAPKLLFHYYDKDFNNEADTPDNFQSRRPNTSFCFLDIRSPGLGDTAMYLCATSSRQGVSPLHFGNGTRLTVT.

The V call is TRBV7-2, the J call TRBJ2-3, with TRBD2 matching 11 bases. The J segment lost 4 bases and the V segment lost 3 bases, leaving 6 bases of the junction unmatched. This CDR3 is built from 16 residues. Per germline, CDR1 SGHTA and CDR2 FQGNSA. CDR3 nucleotides: TGTGCCAGCAGCTTGAGACTAGCGGGAAAAGCAGATACGCAGTATTTT. This encodes CASSLRLAGKADTQYF.

The rearrangement links TRBV10-3 to TRBJ2-2; no definite D call. The germline gives CDR1 ENHRY, CDR2 SYGVKD. There are 15 residues in the CDR3. V lost 3 bases to trimming and J lost 0 bases, with 8 bases between them. The CDR3 here is CAISDKSTNTGELFF. The CDR3 coding sequence is TGTGCCATCAGTGATAAGTCTACGAACACCGGGGAGCTGTTTTTT.

The CDR3, as DNA: TGTGCCACCGGGACAGGGGCCACCCCGGATACGCAGTATTTT. It is translated as CATGTGATPDTQYF. The chain employs TRBV9 and TRBJ2-3; 10 bases fit TRBD1. Per germline, CDR1 SGDLS and CDR2 YYNGEE. The CDR3 runs 14 residues. The trim removed 9 bases at V and 6 bases at J, leaving 10 bases unmatched.

The gene calls are TRBV28 and TRBJ2-3; 7 bases fit TRBD2. The V gene end was trimmed by 5 bases and the J gene end by 0 bases; junction bases not matched to a gene: 5. The CDR3 runs to 15 residues. Germline V gives CDR1 MDHEN, CDR2 SYDVKM. The chain's CDR3 is CASSIAGFSTDTQYF. CDR3 nucleotides: TGTGCCAGCAGTATAGCGGGTTTCAGCACAGATACGCAGTATTTT.

This chain uses TRBV5-1 with TRBJ2-7, with 8 bases that match TRBD1. Germline V CDR1 and CDR2: SGHRS, YFSETQ. J gave up 4 bases and V 3 bases, and 6 bases lay outside the gene matches. The length of the CDR3 is 14 residues. The CDR3: CASSWGDRPYEQYF. CDR3 bases: TGCGCCAGCAGCTGGGGGGACAGGCCTTACGAGCAGTACTTC.

This clone has just a few counts. This chain joins TRBV2 and TRBJ1-2, with a tentative D call TRBD1 (6 bases). Trimming took off 11 bases at V and 2 bases at J, with 12 bases between the two ends. Looked up from germline, CDR1 is SNHLY and CDR2 is FYNNEI. The CDR3 consists of 12 residues. CDR3 sequence (DNA): TGTGCCTCCGGGCAGGGGAACTATGGCTACACCTTC. Translation: CASGQGNYGYTF. Full variable domain (rest looked up from reference TRBV2 and TRBJ1-2): EPEVTQTPSHQVTQMGQEVILRCVPISNHLYFYWYRQILGQKVEFLVSFYNNEISEKSEIFDDQFSVERPDGSNFTLKIRSTKLEDSAMYFCASGQGNYGYTFGSGTRLTVV.

V and J are TRBV18 and TRBJ1-4; tentatively, D is TRBD1 (6 bases). The CDR3 covers 14 residues. V lost 8 bases and J 4 bases, leaving 14 bases between the germline ends. Germline V gene lookup returns CDR1 KGHSH and CDR2 LQKENI. This chain's CDR3 is CASGPGQLNEKLFF. The DNA of the CDR3 is TGTGCCAGCGGACCGGGACAACTTAATGAAAAACTGTTTTTT.

J is TRBJ2-3 and V is TRBV12-3 or TRBV12-4; no clear D. Trimming removed 6 bases from V and 5 bases from J, with 12 bases in between. The CDR3 contains 13 residues. The CDR3 DNA sequence: TGTGCCAGCAGCCTAACGGAGTTAGATACGCAGTATTTT. As protein: CASSLTELDTQYF.

The rearrangement links TRBV7-8 to TRBJ2-7, with 8 bases matching TRBD2. The CDR3 covers 15 residues. V trimming: 1 base; J trimming: 2 bases; junction bases outside the gene matches: 4. Germline values: CDR1 SGHVS, CDR2 FQNEAQ. CDR3 bases: TGTGCCAGCAGCTTAGTTCTTAGCGGGACCTACGAGCAGTACTTC. Translating it yields CASSLVLSGTYEQYF.

The DNA for the CDR3 is TGTGCCAGCAGCTTTCCGACCCTGACAGCGAGCGAGAGGGGCTACACCTTC. Its translation: CASSFPTLTASERGYTF. This rearrangement joins TRBV7-2 to TRBJ1-2, with D possibly being TRBD1 (5 bases). The CDR3 totals 17 residues. Trimming shortened V by 3 bases and J by 8 bases, and 25 bases separated the two germline ends. In germline, CDR1 is SGHTA, CDR2 FQGNSA.

The chain links TRBV13 to TRBJ2-4; D is unresolved. V was trimmed by 5 bases and J by 6 bases, leaving 23 bases between them. Germline V gene sequence: CDR1 PRHDT, CDR2 FYEKMQ (reference sequence). The CDR3 length is 17 residues. The CDR3 is CASSSIMSQAVGNIQYF. CDR3 sequence (DNA): TGTGCCAGCAGCAGTATTATGTCGCAGGCTGTAGGAAACATTCAGTACTTC.

The J gene is TRBJ2-1, the V gene TRBV9; 7 bases match TRBD1. V lost 0 bases, J lost 0 bases, and 12 bases stayed unmatched. This CDR3 region has 19 residues. Germline CDR1 and CDR2: SGDLS and YYNGEE. The CDR3 spells CASSVDLRGQGSSYNEQFF. CDR3 DNA sequence: TGTGCCAGCAGCGTAGACTTGAGGGGGCAGGGGAGCTCCTACAATGAGCAGTTCTTC.

The chain links TRBV28 to TRBJ2-3, with TRBD2 as a possible D gene (5 bases). The CDR3 consists of 14 residues. Deletions cut 2 bases from V and 0 bases from J, with 6 bases between. Germline V lookup: CDR1 MDHEN, CDR2 SYDVKM. The CDR3 spells CASSLGGSTDTQYF. The CDR3 DNA reads as TGTGCCAGCAGTTTAGGCGGGAGCACAGATACGCAGTATTTT.

On this clone: Germline and junction disagree at one end, which may indicate a read error. V usage is TRBV2 and J usage is TRBJ2-1, with 9 bases that match TRBD1. The CDR3 covers 11 residues. Germline V gene lookup returns CDR1 SNHLY and CDR2 FYNNEI. This CDR3 is CASSIDRGRIF. The CDR3 DNA sequence: TGTGCCAGCAGTATCGACAGGGGGAGGATCTTC.

The chain recombines TRBV9 with TRBJ2-7; the D gene is possibly TRBD1 (5 bases). The CDR3 totals 14 residues. V was trimmed by 0 bases and J by 7 bases, leaving 14 bases between them. In germline, CDR1 is SGDLS, CDR2 YYNGEE. The CDR3 DNA is TGTGCCAGCAGCGTAGGGACACCCAGCTGGGAGCAGTACTTC. Protein product: CASSVGTPSWEQYF.

The chain combines TRBV14 with TRBJ2-7; tentatively, D is TRBD2 (6 bases). Per the germline V gene, CDR1 is SGHDN and CDR2 is FVKESK. The CDR3 has 16 amino acids. Trimming removed 5 bases from V and 4 bases from J, with 21 bases in between. CDR3 sequence (DNA): TGTGCCAGCAGCACCCGGGAGACCTTCCTCCTTTACGAGCAGTACTTC. Amino acids: CASSTRETFLLYEQYF.

This chain uses TRBV18 with TRBJ2-2, with D perhaps TRBD1 (5 bases). The V and J ends lost 6 bases and 6 bases respectively, with 11 bases between them. Germline V CDR1 and CDR2: KGHSH, LQKENI. This CDR3 is 13 amino acids long. The CDR3 DNA reads TGTGCCAGCTCCCCGACAGCCTCCGGGGAGCTGTTTTTT. Translation gives CASSPTASGELFF.

This clone came up once. J is TRBJ1-1 and V is TRBV18; 8 bases are shared with TRBD1. V gave up 1 base and J gave up 2 bases; unmatched junction bases: 6. Germline CDR1 reads KGHSH; CDR2 reads LQKENI. This CDR3 is 16 amino acids long. The CDR3 protein is CASSPRFGQGNTEAFF. In nucleotides, the CDR3 is TGTGCCAGCTCACCACGGTTCGGACAGGGAAACACTGAAGCTTTCTTT.

This clone has just one count. This chain links TRBV7-3 with TRBJ1-1; no clear D. Germline V gene data show CDR1 as SGHTA and CDR2 as FQGTGA. V was clipped by 4 bases and J by 1 base, with 7 bases between them. This CDR3 has 13 residues. The CDR3 here is CASSSGGNTEAFF. The CDR3 nucleotides read TGTGCCAGCAGCTCCGGTGGGAACACTGAAGCTTTCTTT.

The V and J genes are TRBV24-1 and TRBJ2-1; unclear D gene. In germline, CDR1 is KGHDR, CDR2 SFDVKD. This CDR3 region has 13 residues. The V and J ends lost 4 bases and 9 bases respectively, with 12 bases between them. The CDR3 nucleotides read TGTGCCACCAGTGACGAGGTGGGTATTGAGCAGTTCTTC. Its translation: CATSDEVGIEQFF.

The chain is built from TRBV7-8 and TRBJ1-1; D is uncertain. This CDR3 has 15 amino acids. V shed 4 bases and J shed 3 bases, with 15 bases lying between them. The V gene's germline CDR1 is SGHVS and CDR2 FQNEAQ. CDR3 in DNA: TGTGCCAGCAGCTCCACCGGCGGGCCGCACACTGAAGCTTTCTTT. Translating it yields CASSSTGGPHTEAFF.

The chain links TRBV6-1 to TRBJ2-7; 8 bases fit TRBD2. The CDR3 contains 14 residues. Germline lookup yields CDR1 MNHNS and CDR2 SASEGT. The V segment lost 2 bases and the J segment 7 bases; nucleotides outside the gene matches: 7. In nucleotides, the CDR3 is TGTGCCAGCAGTGAACTAGGACTAGCATCGGAGCAGTACTTC. Its protein is CASSELGLASEQYF.